The sequence of this T cell receptor (beta chain) was determined in a study of control samples from healthy donors and cancer patients. TCRdb's copy holds only in-frame clones and misses some; the assay was immunoSEQ multiplex PCR. The sample lists more than 95,000 clones, about 89% occurring once. The source of this sequence is a man in his fifties or sixties with lung cancer. The sample taken for sequencing was PBMCs.

CDR3 protein: CASSGGQGNMNTEAFF. The DNA for the CDR3 is TGTGCCAGCAGTGGAGGACAGGGTAACATGAACACTGAAGCTTTCTTT. This rearrangement joins TRBV6-1 to TRBJ1-1, with 8 positions matching TRBD1. This CDR3 contains 16 residues. J gave up 0 bases and V 4 bases, and 7 bases lay outside the gene matches. The germline CDR1 and CDR2 sequences are MNHNS and SASEGT.